This is a list of T cell receptor beta chains from one sample in a study of tumor and adjacent non-tumor tissue in lung cancer. TCRdb reanalysed the multiplex PCR reads using MiXCR and keeps one entry per CDR3 protein. The data contain roughly 140,000 distinct CDR3 sequences, around 60% of them singletons. What was sequenced was lung tumor tissue. The receptors derive from a man aged 60-69 years with small cell lung cancer. Both conserved end residues are part of each CDR3. D genes are given only for firm matches. Clone size, where shown, is once, few, many, or a class for clones that have expanded.

TRBV20-1	-	TRBD1	TRBJ1-4	CSARMDRVTNEKLFF	TGCAGTGCTCGAATGGACAGGGTGACTAATGAAAAACTGTTTTTC
TRBV10-3	-	TRBD2	TRBJ2-3	CAISDLGSGSDTQYF	TGTGCCATCAGTGACCTCGGGAGCGGGAGCGATACGCAGTATTTT
TRBV11-3	many	-	TRBJ2-2	CASSPHRGSSTGELFF	TGTGCCAGCAGCCCCCATAGGGGGAGTAGTACCGGGGAGCTGTTTTTT
TRBV10-3	-	-	TRBJ2-1	CAISESGGGQYNERFF	TGTGCCATCAGTGAGTCGGGTGGGGGGCAGTACAATGAACGGTTCTTC
TRBV11-3	-	-	TRBJ2-3	CASNPPGRRSRTDTQYF	TGTGCCAGCAACCCCCCAGGGAGGCGGAGTCGCACAGATACGCAGTATTTT
TRBV29-1	-	-	TRBJ2-7	CSVEDLRQTTYEQYF	TGCAGCGTTGAAGATCTAAGGCAGACAACCTACGAGCAGTACTTC
TRBV2	-	-	TRBJ2-5	CASSEMYETHYF	TGTGCCAGCAGTGAAATGTACGAGACCCATTACTTC
TRBV12-3/TRBV12-4	few	-	TRBJ2-3	CASSYSRVGIALGTDTRYF	TGTGCCAGCAGTTATTCCAGGGTGGGAATAGCCCTCGGCACAGATACGAGGTATTTT
TRBV6-1	-	-	TRBJ2-4	CASSVRLGNIQYF	TGTGCAAGCAGTGTGAGGCTCGGAAACATTCAGTACTTC
TRBV24-1	many	TRBD1	TRBJ2-2	CATSERGHTGELFF	TGTGCCACCAGTGAGAGGGGGCATACCGGGGAGCTGTTTTTT
TRBV20-1	-	TRBD2	TRBJ2-1	CSARVTSTTSYNEQLF	TGCAGTGCTAGAGTGACTAGCACAACATCCTACAATGAGCAGCTCTTC
TRBV6-2/TRBV6-3	-	-	TRBJ2-3	CASSPIPNLEGLTDTQYF	TGTGCCAGCAGCCCCATCCCCAATCTAGAGGGATTAACAGATACGCAGTATTTT
TRBV11-2	-	-	TRBJ2-1	CAGSFVSPPHSEQVF	TGTGCCGGCAGCTTCGTTTCTCCCCCCCACAGTGAGCAGGTCTTC
TRBV7-9	-	TRBD1	TRBJ2-3	CASSSPGQGDTQYF	TGTGCCAGCAGCTCTCCGGGACAGGGTGATACGCAGTATTTT
TRBV5-4	-	-	TRBJ2-3	CASSLVVSGVLDTQYF	TGTGCCAGCAGCTTGGTGGTTTCGGGAGTGTTAGATACACAGTATTTT
TRBV10-3	-	-	TRBJ2-4	CAISAVVGGVNIQYF	TGTGCCATCAGTGCAGTTGTAGGAGGCGTAAACATTCAGTACTTC
TRBV28	-	-	TRBJ2-2	CASSSDGASTGELFF	TGTGCCAGCAGTTCAGACGGGGCGAGCACCGGGGAGCTGTTTTTT
TRBV11-2	-	TRBD1	TRBJ2-2	CTSSPRWDRMAGELFF	TGTACCAGCAGCCCAAGATGGGACAGGATGGCCGGGGAGCTGTTTTTT
TRBV20-1	-	TRBD2	TRBJ2-1	CSARDCGGRAEVNEQFF	TGCAGTGCTAGAGATTGCGGCGGGAGGGCCGAAGTCAATGAGCAGTTCTTC
TRBV7-9	-	-	TRBJ2-3	CASSEGDTQYF	TGTGCCTCTTCAGAAGGGGATACGCAGTATTTT
TRBV11-3	-	-	TRBJ2-7	CVSSLWGRGIHYEQYF	TGTGTCAGCAGCTTATGGGGTCGAGGAATCCACTACGAGCAGTACTTC
TRBV5-1	-	-	TRBJ2-7	CASSWGLSGDYEQYF	TGCGCCAGCAGCTGGGGCTTATCGGGCGACTACGAGCAGTACTTC
TRBV11-2	-	-	TRBJ2-1	CASSSPGLTGSCNEQFF	TGTGCCAGCAGCTCACCCGGACTAACGGGGTCCTGCAATGAGCAGTTCTTC
TRBV15	-	-	TRBJ2-1	CATKASRTDNEQFF	TGTGCCACCAAAGCAAGCCGAACGGACAATGAGCAGTTCTTC
TRBV29-1	-	-	TRBJ2-7	CSVDTQSRGEQYF	TGCAGTGTTGATACCCAATCGAGGGGCGAGCAGTACTTC
TRBV6-1	many	-	TRBJ2-2	CATKRDPATGELFF	TGTGCCACAAAACGGGACCCCGCCACCGGGGAGCTGTTTTTT